This TCR beta chain derives from a study of vaccination effects on CD4 cells after COVID-19. Study-level information: The median interval between the second dose and post-vaccine sampling was 72 days.

Sequencing in the ViraFEST assay came after antigen-specific CD4+ T cells had been expanded with viral peptide pools, which were used to stimulate PBMC. Subsequent to a culture period of under twelve days, CD4+ T cells were isolated. Participants each got two BNT162b2 or mRNA-1273 vaccine doses. This clone has just one count. Its antigen is undetermined. Sequencing used immunoSEQ multiplex PCR; TCRdb keeps in-frame clones, though not all of them. Here the sample spans 55,000 to 70,000 clones, less than 80% being singletons. This TCR derives from a human donor who received a COVID-19 vaccine. This material consisted of CD4+ T cells from PBMCs cultured with HCoV-OC43 spike peptides, taken after COVID-19 vaccination. Subset specified: HCoV-OC43 spike overlapping peptide pool stimulation.

CDR3: CAWSVRQGAFGYTF. The CDR3 DNA sequence: TGTGCCTGGAGTGTCCGACAGGGGGCTTTCGGCTACACCTTC. This rearrangement joins TRBV30 to TRBJ1-2; 10 bases fit TRBD1. This CDR3 region has 14 residues. Germline V gene lookup returns CDR1 GTSNPN and CDR2 SVGIG (reference sequence). Trimming cost V 0 bases and J 8 bases; bases outside gene matches: 6.